This T cell receptor (beta chain) was profiled in a study of lymphopenia after photon versus proton radiotherapy. Method: immunoSEQ multiplex PCR; TCRdb's copy keeps in-frame clones and lacks some. The sample has tens of thousands of clones, roughly 87% seen once. This clone appeared once. The antigen is undetermined. CDR1 and CDR2 (germline): ENHRY, SYGVKD. V was cut by 6 bases and J by 0 bases, with 16 bases left in between. The CDR3 runs to 16 residues. Overall study results and limits: Only patients who died were analyzed for survival; proton advantage is unproven. Post-nadir TCR diversity decline inversely tracked overall survival among those who died.

V is TRBV10-3 and J is TRBJ2-3; D is undetermined. The specimen comprised peripheral blood, sampled from a patient treated with photon-based radiotherapy. The source is a man aged 35-49 years with gastric cancer. CDR3 DNA: TGTGCCATCAGGGGGAATCTGGATACTAGCACAGATACGCAGTATTTT. It yields the protein CAIRGNLDTSTDTQYF.